The clone carrying this T cell receptor (beta chain) was recorded once. Antigen specificity is unknown. Here immunoSEQ multiplex PCR was the method, and the copy in TCRdb shows in-frame clones only, minus some. The table has 6,500 to 10,000 clones, around half seen once. This specimen belongs to a study of Tregs in tolerant kidney transplant recipients. This CDR3 has 13 amino acids. Trimming pared 1 base from V and 6 bases from J, leaving 9 bases between. Germline V gene lookup returns CDR1 SGHAT and CDR2 FQNNGV. General study findings and limits: Activated donor B cell expansion appeared to reveal the most relevant donor-specific TCRbeta repertoire. This study did not directly address biological reproducibility. The small number of patients limits these findings pending further validation.

The source of this sequence is a human donor in good health. The chain combines TRBV11-2 with TRBJ2-5; D remains ambiguous. Sequenced: CD4+ T cells from blood cultured with allogeneic cells. The CDR3 DNA reads as TGTGCCAGCAGCTTAGGACTTGGGAAGACCCAGTACTTC. Encoded protein: CASSLGLGKTQYF.